Sequencing of this TCR beta chain was carried out in a study of blood T cell repertoires in COVID-19. Study-wide context: COVID-19 samples collected from the United States, Italy and Spain covered acute and convalescent phases. T cells, B-cell-depleted T cells, or PBMCs supplied cDNA or gDNA.

The CDR3 consists of 16 residues. Germline V CDR1 and CDR2: SGHTA, FQGTGA. V lost 6 bases and J lost 0, with 16 bases in between. Some clones are missing from TCRdb's copy, which holds only in-frame ones; the method was immunoSEQ multiplex PCR. The sample contains approximately 240,000 clones, nearly 90% of which appear only once. The sequenced sample consisted of peripheral blood. This chain links TRBV7-3 with TRBJ2-3, with TRBD2 as a possible D gene (5 bases). The sequence derives from a middle-aged woman who had recovered from COVID-19. DNA of the CDR3: TGTGCCAGCAGTCCCAACGGGGTCATTAGCACAGATACGCAGTATTTT. This codes for CASSPNGVISTDTQYF. Supplemented by reference TRBV7-3 and TRBJ2-3, the full variable domain reads GAGVSQTPSNKVTEKGKYVELRCDPISGHTALYWYRQSLGQGPEFLIYFQGTGAADDSGLPNDRFFAVRPEGSVSTLKIQRTERGDSAVYLCASSPNGVISTDTQYFGPGTRLTVL.